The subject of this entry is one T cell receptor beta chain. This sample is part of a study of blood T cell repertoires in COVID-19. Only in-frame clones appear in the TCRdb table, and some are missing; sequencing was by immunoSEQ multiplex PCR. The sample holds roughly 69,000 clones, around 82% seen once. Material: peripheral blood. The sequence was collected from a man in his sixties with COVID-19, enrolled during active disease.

CDR3 sequence (DNA): TGTGCCATCAGTGACAGGGGAAGAGGCACAGATACGCAGTATTTT. It yields the protein CAISDRGRGTDTQYF. The chain recombines TRBV10-3 with TRBJ2-3; TRBD1 is a possible D gene (6 bases). The CDR3 runs to 15 residues. Germline CDR1 is ENHRY and CDR2 is SYGVKD. Trimming removed 3 bases at V and 1 base at J, with 11 bases between.